This T cell receptor (beta chain) is from a study of ipilimumab plus nivolumab after autologous stem cell transplantation. Study-level information: The DLBCL cohort had primary refractory and relapsed disease, with 18-month progression-free survival of approximately 87% and 28%.

The CDR3 has 16 amino acids. Trimming left V 0 bases short and J 5 bases short, with 13 bases between. CDR1 is MNHEY and CDR2 is SVGAGI in the germline V gene. Sequenced by immunoSEQ multiplex PCR; TCRdb stores in-frame clones only, minus some. The data show 15,000 or so clones, 81% seen once. Sequenced material: PBMCs, taken in a trial of ipilimumab plus nivolumab as post-transplant consolidation. This sequence originates from a male donor with diffuse large B-cell lymphoma. V is TRBV6-5 and J is TRBJ2-2; weak D call: TRBD1 (7 bases). DNA of the CDR3: TGTGCCAGCAGTTACTCGGAGGGGGCTTGGACCGGGGAGCTGTTTTTT. This sequence encodes CASSYSEGAWTGELFF.